What follows are 8 T cell receptor beta chains derived from one specimen sequenced in a study of response to subunit inactivated influenza vaccine. TCRdb fed the RT-PCR reads into MiXCR, producing one record per CDR3 protein. The sample records almost 600,000 distinct CDR3 sequences, around 15% being singletons. The specimen was PBMCs from blood, collected 11 to 12 days after vaccination. These receptors all come from a man in his fifties who received an inactivated influenza vaccine.

This clonotype has just a few counts. The V and J genes are TRBV5-1 and TRBJ2-7; no clear D. The germline V and J ends were trimmed by 5 bases and 4 bases, with 16 bases remaining between them. Germline CDR1 reads SGHRS; CDR2 reads YFSETQ. The CDR3 runs 14 residues. CDR3 coding DNA: TGCGCCAGCAGGGTTGGGGTAACGTCTTACGAGCAGTACTTC. It translates to CASRVGVTSYEQYF.

The chain's CDR3 is CASSHGGGETQYF. As DNA, the CDR3 is TGCGCCAGCAGCCACGGAGGAGGAGAGACCCAGTACTTC. This sequence joins TRBV4-3 and TRBJ2-5, with a possible D match to TRBD2 (5 bases). The CDR3 has 13 residues. V lost 3 bases and J lost 4, with 9 bases in between. Germline lookup yields CDR1 LGHNA and CDR2 YSLEER.

The chain's CDR3 is CASSLRVAGLTDTQYF. CDR3 coding DNA: TGTGCCAGCAGTTTGCGGGTAGCGGGCCTCACAGATACGCAGTATTTT. This chain uses TRBV12-3 or TRBV12-4 with TRBJ2-3; TRBD2 matches 7 bases. The CDR3 spans 16 residues. V dropped 3 bases and J dropped 2; count of bases not matched to a gene: 8.

The chain is built from TRBV2 and TRBJ2-3; D remains unclear. The CDR3 sequence is 11 residues long. CDR1 is SNHLY, CDR2 FYNNEI, per germline. The V gene lost 9 bases and the J gene lost 6 bases, with 10 bases spanning the gap. The CDR3 nucleotides are TGTGCCAGAAGTCCCGGGGATACGCAGTATTTT. Its translation is CARSPGDTQYF.

This clonotype came up a few times. The rearrangement links TRBV28 to TRBJ2-1, with a possible D match to TRBD2 (5 bases). Germline CDR1 reads MDHEN; CDR2 reads SYDVKM. The CDR3 spans 14 residues. Trimming pared 3 bases from V and 6 bases from J, leaving 12 bases between. This chain's CDR3 is CASSFPGGFNEQFF. In DNA form, the CDR3 reads TGTGCCAGCAGTTTCCCTGGCGGGTTCAATGAGCAGTTCTTC.

The V call is TRBV20-1, the J call TRBJ1-1, with no clear D. V was pared by 2 bases and J by 0 bases, with 7 bases between. The CDR3 loop spans 13 amino acids. Germline V lookup: CDR1 DFQATT, CDR2 SNEGSKA (reference sequence). The CDR3 nucleotides read TGCAGTGCTAGAATATCAATGAACACTGAAGCTTTCTTT. Translated: CSARISMNTEAFF.

The chain combines TRBV5-1 with TRBJ2-3; 9 bases are a match to TRBD1. The CDR3 is made up of 15 amino acids. The germline gives CDR1 SGHRS, CDR2 YFSETQ. Germline trimming cut 1 base from V and 4 bases from J; bases unmatched to any gene: 4. CDR3 DNA sequence: TGCGCCAGCAGCTTGCGGGACAGGGAGTCAGATACGCAGTATTTT. This codes for CASSLRDRESDTQYF.

The CDR3 loop is CASSLTGGLGYEQFF. The CDR3 nucleotides are TGTGCCAGCAGTCTAACAGGGGGTCTGGGGTATGAGCAGTTCTTC. The chain recombines TRBV12-3 or TRBV12-4 with TRBJ2-1; TRBD1 aligns across 8 bases. V shed 5 bases, J shed 8 bases, and the junction held 11 bases outside the gene matches. The CDR3 sequence is 15 residues long.